What follows is one TCR beta chain and its context. As yet, its antigen is unknown. Healthy donors constituted the control group, matched for age and sex. Negative isolation was used for CD8+ and CD4+ T cells, and FACS enrichment was applied to TEMRA cells. This entry comes from a study of CD8 T cells in Susac syndrome. CDR1 and CDR2 (germline): MNHEY, SMNVEV (reference sequence). After removal of 5 bases from V and 6 bases from J, the junction contained 10 bases not matched to a gene. This CDR3 has 17 amino acids. Study results and caveats: Only a relatively small number of individuals were included in the TCR sequencing and HLA analysis.

cDNA came from around 0.5 to 1 ug RNA primed by random hexamers. With immunoSEQ multiplex PCR, TCR beta CDR3 was amplified across 54 Vbeta and 13 Jbeta. TCRdb itself ran the immunoSEQ multiplex PCR reads through MiXCR, one entry per CDR3 protein. This table holds about 69,000 distinct CDR3 sequences, more than 85% found once. The sequence was collected from a human donor in good health. This chain links TRBV27 with TRBJ2-3, with 14 bases that match TRBD2. Input material: CD8+ T cells from PBMCs. The CDR3 DNA reads as TGTGCCAGCAGTCCCCTGACTAGCGGGGGGGCGGTCGATACGCAGTATTTT. Translating gives CASSPLTSGGAVDTQYF.